This is a list of T cell receptor beta chains from one sample in a study of PD-1 blockade in classical Hodgkin lymphoma. The method was immunoSEQ multiplex PCR; TCRdb's version includes in-frame clones alone and lacks a portion of them. The sample shows about 64,000 clones, approximately 90% of them seen only once. The material was peripheral blood mononuclear cells (PBMCs), obtained before the fourth cycle of nivolumab. These receptors were collected from a human donor with classical Hodgkin lymphoma. Both conserved end residues are part of each CDR3. The D gene is left open where the match is weak. Size values are once, few and many counts, or a class for expanded clones, and some rows have none.

J gene,D gene,V gene,clone size,CDR3 DNA,CDR3 protein
TRBJ1-3,.,TRBV25-1,.,TGTGCCAGCAGCGCCACCTCATCTGGAAACACCATATATTTT,CASSATSSGNTIYF
TRBJ1-5,.,TRBV20-1,.,TGCAGTGCCAATACAGCGGTGGGGAAGCATTTT,CSANTAVGKHF
TRBJ1-2,TRBD1,TRBV11-2,.,TGTGCCAGCAGCTTAGTGGGACAGGGGGCCTACCCCCATGGCTACACCTTC,CASSLVGQGAYPHGYTF
TRBJ1-2,.,TRBV5-6,.,TGTGCCAGCAGCTTGTGGGAGACCAATGGCTACACCTTC,CASSLWETNGYTF
TRBJ2-5,TRBD2,TRBV6-1,.,TGTGCCAGCAGACGACTAGCGGGGGGCCGGGAGACCCAGTACTTC,CASRRLAGGRETQYF
TRBJ2-7,TRBD2,TRBV4-2,.,TGTGCCAGCAGCCACCGTGGGGGGGATTCCTACGAGCAGTACTTC,CASSHRGGDSYEQYF
TRBJ2-7,.,TRBV6-1,.,TGTGCCAGCAGTGAAGAGGTCGGGTCCTCCTACGAGCAGTACTTC,CASSEEVGSSYEQYF
TRBJ1-4,TRBD1,TRBV25-1,once,TGTGCCAGCACCGCGTCGACAGGGACTAATGAAAAACTGTTTTTT,CASTASTGTNEKLFF
TRBJ1-1,.,TRBV29-1,.,TGCAGCGTTGTTGTGCAGGGAAGTGACACTGAAGCTTTCTTT,CSVVVQGSDTEAFF
TRBJ2-2,TRBD1,TRBV2,.,TGTGCCAGCAGTGAAAGGGGACAGAACCCGACCGGGGAGCTGTTTTTT,CASSERGQNPTGELFF
TRBJ2-7,.,TRBV7-9,.,TGTGCCAGCAGCTTAGCCAGGTGGGCTGGGTCCGAGCAGTACTTC,CASSLARWAGSEQYF
TRBJ2-1,TRBD2,TRBV19,once,TGTGCCAGTAGTCCGTTTAGCGGGAAGATCGATGAGCAGTTCTTC,CASSPFSGKIDEQFF
TRBJ1-5,.,TRBV19,.,TGTGCCAGTAGTATCTTGGGCTATCAGCCCCAGCATTTT,CASSILGYQPQHF
TRBJ2-1,.,TRBV4-1,few,TGCGCCAGCAGCCAAGAATTCGGTGAGCAGTTCTTC,CASSQEFGEQFF
TRBJ1-3,.,TRBV6-1,.,TGTGCCAGCATTGGACAATTTTCTGGAAACACCATATATTTT,CASIGQFSGNTIYF
TRBJ2-3,.,TRBV6-5,.,TGTGCCAGCAGCCGCCGGGACCTCTACACAGATACGCAGTATTTT,CASSRRDLYTDTQYF